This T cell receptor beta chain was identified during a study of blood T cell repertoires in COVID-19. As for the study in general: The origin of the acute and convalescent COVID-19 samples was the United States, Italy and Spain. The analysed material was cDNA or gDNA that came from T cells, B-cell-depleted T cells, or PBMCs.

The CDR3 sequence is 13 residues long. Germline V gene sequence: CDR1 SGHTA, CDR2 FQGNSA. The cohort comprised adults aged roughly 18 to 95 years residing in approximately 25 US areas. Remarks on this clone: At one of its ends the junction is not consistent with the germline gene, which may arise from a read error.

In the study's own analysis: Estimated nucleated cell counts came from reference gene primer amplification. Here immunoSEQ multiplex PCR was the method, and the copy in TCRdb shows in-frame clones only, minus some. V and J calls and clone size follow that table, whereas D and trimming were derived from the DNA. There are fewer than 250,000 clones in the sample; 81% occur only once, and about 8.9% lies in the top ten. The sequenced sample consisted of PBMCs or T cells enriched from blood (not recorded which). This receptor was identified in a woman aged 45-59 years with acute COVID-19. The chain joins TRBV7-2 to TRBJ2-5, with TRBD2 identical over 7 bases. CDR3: CAGSPSAGETQYF. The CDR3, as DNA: TGTGCCGGCAGCCCCTCAGCGGGGGAGACCCAGTACTTC.